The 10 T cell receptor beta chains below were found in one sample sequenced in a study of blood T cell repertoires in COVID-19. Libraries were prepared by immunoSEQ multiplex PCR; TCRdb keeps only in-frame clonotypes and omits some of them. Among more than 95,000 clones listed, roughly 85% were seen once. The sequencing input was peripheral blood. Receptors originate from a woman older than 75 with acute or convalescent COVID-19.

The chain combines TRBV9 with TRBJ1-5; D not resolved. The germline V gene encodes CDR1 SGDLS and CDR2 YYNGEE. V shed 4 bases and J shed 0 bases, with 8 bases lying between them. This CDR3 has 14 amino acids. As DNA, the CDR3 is TGTGCCAGCAGCCCCCAACATAGCAATCAGCCCCAGCATTTT. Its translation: CASSPQHSNQPQHF.

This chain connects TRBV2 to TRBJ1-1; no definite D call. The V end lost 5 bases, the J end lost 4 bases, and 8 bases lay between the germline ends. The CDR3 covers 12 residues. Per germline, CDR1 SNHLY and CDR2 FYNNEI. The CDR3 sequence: CASSIAGTEAFF. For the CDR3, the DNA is TGTGCCAGCAGTATAGCGGGCACTGAAGCTTTCTTT.

The CDR3 DNA is TGTGCCAGCAGCTTGAAGATCGCGGGACAGCAGGATCAGCCCCAGCATTTT. Protein: CASSLKIAGQQDQPQHF. The chain employs TRBV5-6 and TRBJ1-5, with 7 bases aligning to TRBD1. Germline CDR1 reads SGHDT; CDR2 reads YYEEEE. The CDR3 has 17 amino acids. The J segment lost 5 bases and the V segment lost 1 base, leaving 12 bases of the junction unmatched. The entire variable domain, with the rest obtained from reference TRBV5-6 and TRBJ1-5, is as follows: DAGVTQSPTHLIKTRGQQVTLRCSPKSGHDTVSWYQQALGQGPQFIFQYYEEEERQRGNFPDRFSGHQFPNYSSELNVNALLLGDSALYLCASSLKIAGQQDQPQHFGDGTRLSIL.

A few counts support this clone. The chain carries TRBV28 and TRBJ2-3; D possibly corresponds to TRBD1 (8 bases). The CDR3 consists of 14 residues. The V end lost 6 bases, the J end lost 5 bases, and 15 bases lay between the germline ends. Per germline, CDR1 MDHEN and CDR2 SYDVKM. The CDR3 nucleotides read TGTGCCAGCAGCCTACAGGGGGGGAGAGATACGCAGTATTTT. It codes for CASSLQGGRDTQYF.

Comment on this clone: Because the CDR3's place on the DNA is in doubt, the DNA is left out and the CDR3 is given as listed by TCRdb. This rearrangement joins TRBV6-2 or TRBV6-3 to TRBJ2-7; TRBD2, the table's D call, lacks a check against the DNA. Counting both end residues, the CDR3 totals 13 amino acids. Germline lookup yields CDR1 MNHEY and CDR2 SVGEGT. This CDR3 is CASSTSGSHEQYF.

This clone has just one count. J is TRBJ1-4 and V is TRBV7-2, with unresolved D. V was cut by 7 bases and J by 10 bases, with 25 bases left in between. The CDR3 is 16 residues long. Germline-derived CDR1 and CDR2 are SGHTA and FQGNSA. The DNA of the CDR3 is TGTGCCAGCAATCCCGTCTCCGGGGATACTGGAGGAAAACTGTTTTTT. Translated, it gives CASNPVSGDTGGKLFF.

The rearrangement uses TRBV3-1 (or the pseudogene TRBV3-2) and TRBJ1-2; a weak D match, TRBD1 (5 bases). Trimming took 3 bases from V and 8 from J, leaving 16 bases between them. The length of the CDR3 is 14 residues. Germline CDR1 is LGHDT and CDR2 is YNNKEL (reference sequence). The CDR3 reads CASSQQGAKWGYTF. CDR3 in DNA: TGTGCCAGCAGCCAGCAAGGGGCGAAGTGGGGCTACACCTTC.

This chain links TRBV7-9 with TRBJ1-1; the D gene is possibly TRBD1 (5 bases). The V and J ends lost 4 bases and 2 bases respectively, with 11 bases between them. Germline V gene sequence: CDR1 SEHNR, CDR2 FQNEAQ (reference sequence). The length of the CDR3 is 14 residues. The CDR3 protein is CASSYRGRNTEAFF. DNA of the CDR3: TGTGCCAGCAGCTATAGGGGCCGAAACACTGAAGCTTTCTTT.

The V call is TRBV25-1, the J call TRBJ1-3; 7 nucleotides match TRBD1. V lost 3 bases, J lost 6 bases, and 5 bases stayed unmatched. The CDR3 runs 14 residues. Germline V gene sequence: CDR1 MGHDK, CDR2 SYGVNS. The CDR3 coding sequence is TGTGCCAGCAGTGATACCGGGACAGTAAACACCATATATTTT. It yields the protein CASSDTGTVNTIYF. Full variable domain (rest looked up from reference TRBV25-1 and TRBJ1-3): EADIYQTPRYLVIGTGKKITLECSQTMGHDKMYWYQQDPGMELHLIHYSYGVNSTEKGDLSSESTVSRIRTEHFPLTLESARPSHTSQYLCASSDTGTVNTIYFGEGSWLTVV.

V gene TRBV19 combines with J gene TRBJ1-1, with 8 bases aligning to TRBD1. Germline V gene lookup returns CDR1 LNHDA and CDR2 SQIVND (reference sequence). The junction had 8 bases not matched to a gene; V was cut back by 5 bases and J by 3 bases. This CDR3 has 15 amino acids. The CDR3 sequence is CASSLGDRGDTEAFF. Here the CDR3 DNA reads TGTGCCAGTAGTCTCGGAGACAGGGGCGACACTGAAGCTTTCTTT.